A single TCR beta chain is shown here with its context. Its antigen is undetermined. V lost 4 bases to trimming and J lost 2 bases, with 12 bases between them. CDR1 is SGHVS and CDR2 is FQNEAQ in the germline V gene. The CDR3 length is 14 residues. The protocol was immunoSEQ multiplex PCR, while the TCRdb copy is restricted to in-frame clones and leaves out a portion. Here the sample spans 950,000 to 1,300,000 clones, roughly 70% being singletons. This sample stems from a study of shared clonotypes between healthy human individuals. Findings and limits, study-wide: Sampling was confined to blood; repertoires within tissues likely differ. Naive subsets tended to show greater estimated richness than memory subsets. The naive CD4 repertoires of a handful of donors were compared, and 5% to 6.5% of clonotypes were shared.

The rearrangement joins TRBV7-8 to TRBJ2-7; the D gene could be TRBD1 or TRBD2 (5 bases each). Sequenced material: memory CD4+ T cells sorted from blood. Subset of the sample: CD45RA-negative fraction. The TCR originated in a man between 18 and 35 years old in good health. The DNA of the CDR3 is TGTGCCAGCAGCTCGCAGGGACCCCCCTACGAGCAGTACTTC. Amino acids: CASSSQGPPYEQYF.